Included here is one T cell receptor (beta chain) sequence, with context. The data belong to a study of cytomegalovirus exposure and HLA in healthy donors. There are 15 residues in the CDR3. Vbeta (60) and Jbeta (13) primers were used in the PCR. Measured with immunoSEQ multiplex PCR; TCRdb has only the in-frame clones, and not every one. The table has tens of thousands of clones, under 80% seen once. The source of this sequence is a male donor in good health and CMV-seropositive. This chain connects TRBV21-1 to TRBJ1-1; the table gives TRBD1 as D, unverified against the DNA. TRBV21-1 is termed a pseudogene. Sequenced input: PBMCs. CDR3 sequence reads: CASSFRQICCTEAFF. Written as DNA, the CDR3 is TGTGCCAGCAGCTTCCGACAGATTTGTTGCACTGAAGCTTTCTTT.